This TCR beta chain was profiled in a study of molecular identifiers for immune sequencing clone quantification. TCRdb reprocessed the PCR reads via MiXCR and lists one record per CDR3 protein. The table lists approximately 630,000 distinct CDR3 sequences, 25% of them singletons, with about 0.84% in the top ten. Naive CD8 libraries were made from around 18,000 to 910,000 sorted cells, and they used 10%, 30% or 50% RNA. This CDR3 region has 14 residues. The V gene's germline CDR1 is SNHLY and CDR2 FYNNEI. A word on this clonotype: A read error may produce the germline difference seen at one junction end.

The rearrangement joins TRBV2 to TRBJ2-7; D possibly corresponds to TRBD2 (6 bases). The receptor was isolated from a human donor in good health. Some libraries in this study had Jurkat cell RNA spiked in. Material: naive CD8+ T cells from blood, with Jurkat cell RNA spiked in. The sample's subset: FACS-sorted CD8+CD4-CCR7+CD45RA+ naive T cells. The CDR3 loop is CASSVLASSHEQYF. CDR3 DNA sequence: TGTGCCAGCAGTGTTCTAGCGAGCTCCCACGAGCAGTACTTC.